This TCR beta chain was recorded in a study of shared clonotypes between healthy human individuals. For the study at large: Samples came from two female and three male donors aged 18 to 49. The plates for each donor numbered three CD4 naive, three CD4 memory, two CD8 naive and one CD8 memory.

Germline CDR1 and CDR2: SNHLY and FYNNEI. The CDR3 consists of 13 residues. With 2 bases removed from V and 5 bases from J, the gap between germline ends came to 7 bases. Sequencing used immunoSEQ multiplex PCR; TCRdb keeps in-frame clones, though not all of them. The sample consists of roughly 2.6 million clones, roughly nine tenths of them appearing once. This clonotype originated in a man between 18 and 35 years old in good health. This rearrangement joins TRBV2 to TRBJ2-4; D not certain. The sample comprised naive CD4+ T cells sorted from blood. Subset indicated: CD45RA+ positively selected. DNA for the CDR3: TGTGCCAGCAGTGAACAGTCCCAAAACATTCAGTACTTC. This encodes CASSEQSQNIQYF. The entire variable domain, with the rest obtained from reference TRBV2 and TRBJ2-4, is as follows: EPEVTQTPSHQVTQMGQEVILRCVPISNHLYFYWYRQILGQKVEFLVSFYNNEISEKSEIFDDQFSVERPDGSNFTLKIRSTKLEDSAMYFCASSEQSQNIQYFGAGTRLSVL.